This T cell receptor beta chain was sequenced during a study of CXCR3-negative and CXCR3-positive naive CD8 T cells. The study's findings and limits: Relative to CXCR3-negative naive cells, CXCR3-positive naive cells had more hydrophobic TRB CDR3s. In naive cells, CXCR3-negative and CXCR3-positive subsets had similar TRBV-TRBJ usage; memory cells differed.

This CDR3 contains 14 residues. Per the germline V gene, CDR1 is SGHTA and CDR2 is FQGNSA. 5' RACE that incorporated UMI labels was used to prepare the TRB cDNA libraries. After re-calling the 5' RACE reads, TCRdb lists one entry per CDR3 protein, DNA absent. The sample holds 140,000 to 150,000 distinct CDR3 sequences. A word on this clonotype: Its antigen is not known.

The chain uses TRBV7-2 and TRBJ2-2. The source material was naive CXCR3+ CD8+ T cells from blood. Subset here: CD45RO-CCR7+CD27+CD95- naive CD8+ T cells expressing CXCR3 (TNR3+). The receptor was isolated from a human donor in good health. Some clones in this sample may be carry-over from other donors' samples. This chain's CDR3 is CASSHRSNTGELFF.